Sequencing of this T cell receptor (beta chain) was carried out in a study of blood T cells in healthy people across ages (dated by TCRdb to the mid-2010s). A note on the overall study: Template switching captured roughly one uniquely barcoded TCR beta cDNA molecule per two T cells in model experiments. The study measured age-related changes in TCR beta repertoire diversity using deep sequencing normalized with unique cDNA molecular identifiers. The donors were divided into four age groups: young (average roughly 17 years), middle-aged (approximately 42), aged (about 56) and long-lived (nearly 85). To avoid experimental bias, donors of different ages were spread randomly across the sequencing lanes. For two donors (one aged 18 to 29 and one aged 80 or older), the study analyzed two additional independent replicas of 1 million unique cDNA reads from the same blood draw.

This clonotype has more than one count but fewer than ten. The clone's antigen remains unknown. Nothing much larger sits one base from this clone, and base qualities are not available. Library generation was performed with 5' RACE. Sequencing was performed on an Illumina HiSeq 2500. A second PCR of 7 to 11 cycles was performed with a sample-barcoded 5' primer and a J-beta primer mix. A template-switch 5' adaptor carrying 12 random nucleotides introduced a unique molecular identifier onto each TCR beta cDNA molecule. Each sample yielded at least 3 million CDR3-containing paired-end reads. The Mint cDNA synthesis kit, primed by a TRBC-specific oligonucleotide, was used to synthesize first-strand cDNA from all RNA. Following uracil-DNA glycosylase treatment, all cDNA underwent a first 18-cycle PCR with the universal primers M1SS and BC2_uni_R. In the authors' own workflow: For normalization, 1 million high-quality reads, each with a distinct molecular identifier, were randomly selected from each sample. Instead of being binned into consensus sequences, reads with shared molecular identifiers were discarded. MiTCR, run with a Q25 quality threshold and the strictest error-elimination algorithm, handled CDR3 identification, clonotype clustering and error correction. A nonparametric unseen species model with Euler transformation was used to estimate a lower bound on total TCR beta diversity. TCRdb reran the public reads through fastp at Q25 and MiXCR, keeping productive beta chains. Each entry merges the rows of one CDR3 protein and shows their most common DNA and genes. The V and J calls, along with clone size, are taken from TCRdb and not from the paper's own processing. The sample contains around 1.7 million distinct CDR3 sequences, roughly 27% of them found a single time. Of the sample, 7.7% falls within the top ten clones.

Including the terminal cysteine and phenylalanine, the CDR3 comprises 17 residues. Only the CDR3 DNA is retained, 51 bases long and in frame from the first base. CDR1 SGHAT and CDR2 FQNNGV were looked up in the germline V gene. Trimming at the junction amounts to 5 bases on V and 1 base on J, and the germline ends lie 18 bases apart. The roughly 38 donors, aged about 6 to 100 years, were systemically healthy Caucasian individuals from Russia. Each donor gave 8 to 10 milliliters of peripheral blood, collected into EDTA-treated Vacutainer tubes. Ficoll-Paque density-gradient centrifugation was used to isolate PBMCs, with at least 7 million per sample. Trizol reagent was used to extract total RNA from the PBMCs, yielding at least 5 micrograms per sample. The percentages of naive CD45RAhigh/CD27high T cells were determined by flow cytometry on a PBMC aliquot from every donor. The paper as a whole reports these results and caveats: Donor CMV infection status was unknown, potentially confounding age-related changes in expanded clonotypes. Estimates of total diversity based on one million sequenced T cells were regarded as lower bounds and as underestimates. As age increased, observed TCR beta diversity per million T cells dropped in a roughly linear way, and a significant reduction was already evident by age roughly 40. The percentage of naive T cells measured by flow cytometry correlated strongly with observed TCR beta diversity. Bulk unsorted PBMC profiling prevented conclusive comparison of naive and antigen-experienced compartments. Compared with the aged group, the long-lived group had more naive CD4+ T cells, fewer expanded clones and increased TCR diversity, a pattern suggesting age selection.

This receptor was identified in a woman aged 25 to 39 in good health. Sequencing was carried out using blood. The V and J genes are TRBV11-2 and TRBJ2-4; TRBD2 is a possible D gene, resting on 6 matching bases. Read as DNA, the sequence is TGTGCCAGCAGCCCCTGGGGACTGTCTAACGCCAAAAACATTCAGTACTTC. Translated, it reads CASSPWGLSNAKNIQYF.